A single sample is the source of the 20 T cell receptor beta chains below, sequenced in a study of control samples from healthy donors and cancer patients. The table came from immunoSEQ multiplex PCR; TCRdb's copy has only in-frame clones and leaves some out. Of about 160,000 clones in the sample, 80% to 90% were seen once. Source material: blood. These receptors were collected from a man aged 25 to 40 in good health.

This chain uses TRBV7-9 with TRBJ2-3; weak D call: TRBD2 (7 bases). CDR1 SEHNR and CDR2 FQNEAQ come from the germline V gene (reference sequence). V lost 11 bases and J 0 bases, leaving 18 bases between the germline ends. This CDR3 comprises 15 residues. The CDR3 loop reads CASSSGGPSTDTQYF. The CDR3, as DNA: TGTGCCTCTTCGTCGGGGGGCCCTAGCACAGATACGCAGTATTTT.

This clone is a singleton in its sample. V is TRBV6-2 or TRBV6-3 and J is TRBJ1-1; D remains unclear. The length of the CDR3 is 14 residues. Germline loops: CDR1 MNHEY, CDR2 SVGEGT. The germline V and J ends were trimmed by 2 bases and 7 bases, with 14 bases remaining between them. CDR3 loop: CASSYEPRAHEAFF. The CDR3 coding sequence is TGTGCCAGCAGTTACGAGCCCCGGGCCCATGAAGCTTTCTTT.

This clone was recorded once. The V and J genes are TRBV28 and TRBJ1-5, with TRBD1 as a possible D gene (5 bases). Germline-derived CDR1 and CDR2 are MDHEN and SYDVKM. CDR3 length: 15 residues. V lost 4 bases, J lost 6 bases, and 16 bases lay in between. CDR3 in DNA: TGTGCCAGCAGTTCCGGGACGTCGACGGGTCAGCCCCAGCATTTT. Amino acids: CASSSGTSTGQPQHF.

This rearrangement joins TRBV7-9 to TRBJ1-2; a possible D gene is TRBD1 (5 bases). This CDR3 has 14 residues. Trimming left V 5 bases short and J 2 bases short, with 12 bases between. CDR1 is SEHNR, CDR2 FQNEAQ, per germline (reference sequence). The CDR3: CASSASRGNYGYTF. For the CDR3, the DNA is TGTGCCAGCAGCGCAAGTCGGGGGAACTATGGCTACACCTTC.

The V and J genes are TRBV11-3 and TRBJ1-1; D remains unclear. The V and J ends lost 4 bases and 6 bases respectively, with 9 bases between them. The germline CDR1 and CDR2 sequences are SGHNT and YENEEA. This CDR3 spans 12 amino acids. CDR3 residues: CASSSAPSEAFF. The CDR3 coding sequence is TGTGCCAGCAGCTCAGCCCCTTCTGAAGCTTTCTTT.

The rearrangement links TRBV24-1 to TRBJ2-1; a weak D match, TRBD1 (5 bases). The germline gives CDR1 KGHDR, CDR2 SFDVKD. The V end was cut by 5 bases, the J end by 3 bases, with 7 bases between. The CDR3 runs 13 residues. The DNA of the CDR3 is TGTGCCACCAGTGCCCAGGGCTACAATGAGCAGTTCTTC. Protein sequence: CATSAQGYNEQFF.

In its sample, this clone was seen a few times. V usage is TRBV2 and J usage is TRBJ2-7; 11 bases align to TRBD1. CDR3 length: 14 amino acids. CDR1 and CDR2 from the germline V gene are SNHLY and FYNNEI. J gave up 6 bases and V 6 bases, and 7 bases lay outside the gene matches. The CDR3 loop reads CASRQEGTGGEQYF. DNA for the CDR3: TGTGCCAGCAGACAAGAGGGGACAGGGGGCGAGCAGTACTTC.

The CDR3 spells CASSPWATGVYNEQFF. CDR3 DNA: TGTGCCAGCAGCCCATGGGCCACTGGGGTCTACAATGAGCAGTTCTTC. This chain uses TRBV3-1 (or the pseudogene TRBV3-2) with TRBJ2-1; D unclear. Trimming removed 4 bases at V and 3 bases at J, with 16 bases between. This CDR3 region has 16 residues. CDR1 is LGHDT, CDR2 YNNKEL, per germline (reference sequence).

This clone was detected many times. The chain recombines TRBV2 with TRBJ1-5, with D perhaps matching TRBD1 (5 bases). Trimming cost V 1 base and J 7 bases, with 17 bases left between them. The CDR3 covers 16 residues. In germline, CDR1 is SNHLY, CDR2 FYNNEI. The CDR3 region is CASSEGGWDVGQPQHF. CDR3 coding DNA: TGTGCCAGCAGTGAAGGGGGTTGGGACGTCGGGCAGCCCCAGCATTTT. The variable domain in full, with the rest retrieved from reference TRBV2 and TRBJ1-5, is EPEVTQTPSHQVTQMGQEVILRCVPISNHLYFYWYRQILGQKVEFLVSFYNNEISEKSEIFDDQFSVERPDGSNFTLKIRSTKLEDSAMYFCASSEGGWDVGQPQHFGDGTRLSIL.

The chain combines TRBV3-1 (or the pseudogene TRBV3-2) with TRBJ2-3; possible D gene TRBD1, 5 bases. Trimming left V 5 bases short and J 3 bases short, with 15 bases between. This CDR3 has 15 amino acids. Germline V gene sequence: CDR1 LGHDT, CDR2 YNNKEL (reference sequence). The CDR3 bases are TGTGCCAGCAGCTTTACAGGTCTAGGGACAGATACGCAGTATTTT. Its translation is CASSFTGLGTDTQYF.

This clone was recorded once. The chain employs TRBV6-5 and TRBJ1-1; D is unresolved. The CDR3 totals 14 residues. The germline gives CDR1 MNHEY, CDR2 SVGAGI. Trimming removed 7 bases from V and 0 bases from J, with 12 bases in between. CDR3 in DNA: TGTGCCAGCAATAATAAGGGAATGAACACTGAAGCTTTCTTT. This codes for CASNNKGMNTEAFF.

The J gene is TRBJ1-2, the V gene TRBV6-5, with D possibly matching TRBD1 (6 bases). This CDR3 is 13 amino acids long. CDR1 MNHEY and CDR2 SVGAGI come from the germline V gene. Trimming cost V 3 bases and J 8 bases, with 13 bases left between them. The CDR3: CASSYTGAGGYTF. The CDR3 DNA is TGTGCCAGCAGTTATACGGGGGCTGGAGGCTACACCTTC.

This chain links TRBV7-3 with TRBJ1-6, with 7 bases aligning to TRBD1. The V segment lost 2 bases and the J segment 9 bases; nucleotides outside the gene matches: 4. In germline, CDR1 is SGHTA, CDR2 FQGTGA. The CDR3 runs to 14 residues. The CDR3, as DNA: TGTGCCAGCAGCTTAGGGACAGTGAGTTCACCCCTCCACTTT. This translates into CASSLGTVSSPLHF.

This clone is a singleton in its sample. The chain has TRBV2 and TRBJ2-3; TRBD2 matches 8 bases. CDR1 and CDR2 from the germline V gene are SNHLY and FYNNEI. This CDR3 is 16 amino acids long. V was clipped by 7 bases and J by 0 bases; unmatched bases: 9. Here the CDR3 reads CASTLGGTRSTDTQYF. The CDR3 DNA reads as TGTGCCAGCACCCTGGGGGGGACTAGAAGCACAGATACGCAGTATTTT.

This sequence joins TRBV27 and TRBJ2-7; 10 bases agree with TRBD1. Germline V lookup: CDR1 MNHEY, CDR2 SMNVEV (reference sequence). Unmatched junction bases numbered 13, after V lost 6 bases and J lost 5 bases. The CDR3 consists of 16 residues. In DNA form, the CDR3 reads TGTGCCAGCAGCGTACTACCCGGGACAGGGGTCCACGAGCAGTACTTC. Residues: CASSVLPGTGVHEQYF.

This clone was seen just once. The V and J genes are TRBV6-1 and TRBJ1-5, with D unresolved. The CDR3 has 13 amino acids. The ends were cut back, 3 bases at V and 7 bases at J, with 10 bases in the middle. CDR1 and CDR2 (germline): MNHNS, SASEGT. CDR3 in amino acids: CASSEGAWQPQHF. CDR3 DNA: TGTGCCAGCAGTGAGGGCGCGTGGCAGCCCCAGCATTTT.

This clone was detected only once. The chain links TRBV20-1 to TRBJ2-3; no clear D gene. Germline CDR1 reads DFQATT; CDR2 reads SNEGSKA (reference sequence). The germline V and J ends were trimmed by 6 bases and 5 bases, with 9 bases remaining between them. The CDR3 consists of 11 residues. The CDR3 loop reads CSADKGDTQYF. The CDR3 DNA is TGCAGTGCCGACAAGGGAGATACGCAGTATTTT.

V usage is TRBV5-1 and J usage is TRBJ2-3; D ambiguous. V shed 1 base and J shed 6 bases, with 12 bases lying between them. CDR3 length equals 14 residues. Germline lookup yields CDR1 SGHRS and CDR2 YFSETQ. CDR3 coding DNA: TGCGCCAGCAGCTTGCAGGTCCTCACGGATACGCAGTATTTT. It specifies CASSLQVLTDTQYF.

The chain is built from TRBV2 and TRBJ1-5; 10 bases agree with TRBD1. Germline V CDR1 and CDR2: SNHLY, FYNNEI. J gave up 5 bases and V 8 bases, and 6 bases lay outside the gene matches. This CDR3 is built from 14 residues. CDR3 DNA sequence: TGTGCCAGCCGGGACAGGGGAAAGGATCAGCCCCAGCATTTT. Protein: CASRDRGKDQPQHF.

This chain joins TRBV6-2 or TRBV6-3 and TRBJ2-5, with 8 nucleotides matching TRBD1. V gave up 4 bases and J gave up 5 bases; unmatched junction bases: 6. From germline, CDR1 is MNHEY and CDR2 SVGEGT. CDR3 length: 14 amino acids. As DNA, the CDR3 is TGTGCCAGCAGTTCCTCAGGGGGCATGGAGACCCAGTACTTC. Translating gives CASSSSGGMETQYF.